This TCR beta chain originates from a study of T cells in Graves' hyperthyroidism and ophthalmopathy. Clinical symptoms, serum thyroxine, TRAb, thyroid ultrasound and orbital computed tomography established diagnosis. Unmatched junction bases numbered 2, after V lost 0 bases and J lost 2 bases. Looked up from germline, CDR1 is SGHAT and CDR2 is FQNNGV. CDR3 size: 16 residues. Regions amplified from RNA transcripts were the TCR beta CDR3 regions. Researchers ran a first-round RT-PCR on the TCR CDR3 using the HTBI primer set. MiXCR was run by TCRdb on the multiplex PCR reads, yielding one entry per CDR3 protein. The repertoire holds hundreds of thousands of distinct CDR3 sequences, with roughly a third as singletons.

Sequenced: blood. This TCR derives from a woman between 40 and 55 years old with Graves' hyperthyroidism. The rearrangement joins TRBV11-2 to TRBJ2-2, with 8 bases fitting TRBD2. DNA for the CDR3: TGTGCCAGCAGCTTAGACCTAGCGGGTAACACCGGGGAGCTGTTTTTT. Amino acids: CASSLDLAGNTGELFF. The full variable domain, in which reference TRBV11-2 and TRBJ2-2 provide the parts outside the CDR3, is EAGVAQSPRYKIIEKRQSVAFWCNPISGHATLYWYQQILGQGPKLLIQFQNNGVVDDSQLPKDRFSAERLKGVDSTLKIQPAKLEDSAVYLCASSLDLAGNTGELFFGEGSRLTVL.